This TCR beta chain was obtained from a study of blood T cell repertoires in COVID-19. At the level of the study: Specimens from acute and convalescent COVID-19 originated in the United States, Italy and Spain. The cDNA or gDNA used as material had been derived from T cells, B-cell-depleted T cells, or PBMCs.

Original processing notes: Estimation of nucleated cell counts relied on the amplification of reference gene primers. Using immunoSEQ multiplex PCR, the repertoire was profiled, and TCRdb retains in-frame clones only, with some absent. The DNA was the basis for D and trimming; V, J and clone size are from that table. Of fewer than 300,000 clones in the sample, 88% were seen once. The CDR3 is made up of 13 amino acids. Germline V CDR1 and CDR2: PRHDT, FYEKMQ (reference sequence). V gave up 3 bases and J gave up 1 base, with 7 bases separating them. The chain combines TRBV13 with TRBJ2-7; D unresolved. Sequencing used peripheral blood. The source of this sequence is a man aged 18 to 30 with active or convalescent COVID-19. The CDR3 DNA is TGTGCCAGCAGCTTTGGCAGATCCTACGAGCAGTACTTC. Residues: CASSFGRSYEQYF.